This TCR beta chain was documented in a study of cytomegalovirus exposure and HLA in healthy donors. Findings and caveats of the study: According to a subsequent analysis, TCR clusters from the first cohort were inclined to appear together in the roughly 110 validation repertoires.

A remark on this clone: Its antigen remains unknown.

Profiled with immunoSEQ multiplex PCR; TCRdb holds only in-frame clones, not every one. The table shows some 44,000 clones, with roughly nine tenths occurring only once. The CDR3 covers 16 residues. V lost 2 bases, J lost 4 bases, and 9 bases stayed unmatched. Germline V gene lookup returns CDR1 SGHTA and CDR2 FQGTGA. This chain connects TRBV7-3 to TRBJ2-3; 7 bases are a match to TRBD2. The clonotype comes from a man aged 18 to 29 in good health and CMV-seronegative. The material sequenced was PBMCs. The CDR3 loop is CASSLYGGGAADTQYF. DNA of the CDR3: TGTGCCAGCAGCTTATACGGGGGAGGGGCGGCAGATACGCAGTATTTT.